This T cell receptor (beta chain) was sequenced for a study of beta chain features in type 1 diabetes. Notes on the study in general: Patients and controls would be equally affected if PCR favored shorter templates. Shortening of TCRB CDR3s, moderate but significant, appeared in all four CD4+ subsets of Type 1 diabetes patients. The question left open here concerned HLA type influencing TCRB rearrangement. Naive, central memory and Treg TCRB repertoires appeared more alike in patients than in healthy donors.

Cell sorting via CD45RO/CCR7/CD25/CD127/CD95/CD27 was performed to obtain CD4+ naive, central memory, regulatory and stem cell-like memory cells. Reverse transcribing all isolated RNA meant expressed TCRB transcripts were sequenced. Sequencing used immunoSEQ multiplex PCR; TCRdb keeps in-frame clones, though not all of them. The sample carries some 700,000 clones, around an eighth recorded once. Only a few counts were recorded for this clone. The antigen is undetermined. The sequence came from a man between 18 and 35 years old with type 1 diabetes. Sequencing input: naive CD4+ T cells from blood.

As DNA, the CDR3 is TGTGCCAGCAGCTTATTGGGGGGCAAGGATACGCAGTATTTT. Protein product: CASSLLGGKDTQYF. This sequence joins TRBV7-2 and TRBJ2-3; D tentatively reads TRBD1 or TRBD2 (6 bases each). The germline V gene has CDR1 SGHTA and CDR2 FQGNSA. CDR3 length: 14 amino acids. Trimming stripped 2 bases from V and 6 bases from J, with 12 bases between.